This is a list of T cell receptor beta chains from one sample in a study of Graves' ophthalmopathy and Graves' hyperthyroidism. From the multiplex PCR reads, TCRdb called clonotypes with MiXCR, one entry per CDR3 protein. Of hundreds of thousands of distinct CDR3 sequences in the sample, 21% are singletons; the top ten hold 3%. What was sequenced was peripheral blood. Receptors were obtained from a woman aged 18-29 years with stable Graves' hyperthyroidism. The CDR3 runs from the conserved cysteine through the conserved F or W. D genes are given only for firm matches. Size tells how often a clone was seen (once, few, many) or the class of an expanded clone, and some rows leave it out.

v_gene	d_gene	j_gene	abundance	CDR3aa	CDR3nt
TRBV12-3/TRBV12-4	TRBD1	TRBJ1-5	-	CASSADPTGRRQPQHF	TGTGCCAGCAGTGCGGATCCGACAGGGAGGAGGCAGCCCCAGCATTTT
TRBV20-1	TRBD1	TRBJ1-1	-	CSATLTGRSTEAFF	TGCAGTGCTACTCTGACAGGGAGGTCGACTGAAGCTTTCTTT
TRBV24-1	-	TRBJ2-4	many	CATSDSDPPNIQYF	TGTGCCACCAGTGATTCGGACCCCCCGAACATTCAGTACTTC
TRBV10-3	TRBD2	TRBJ2-2	many	CASREARTITGELFF	TGTGCCTCACGGGAGGCCAGAACCATCACCGGGGAGCTGTTTTTT
TRBV7-2	-	TRBJ2-7	many	CASSLGGIEQYF	TGTGCCAGCAGCTTAGGGGGGATCGAGCAGTACTTC
TRBV12-3/TRBV12-4	-	TRBJ2-7	many	CASSRDLIRTAF	TGTGCCAGCAGCCGAGATCTGATAAGGACCGCCTTC
TRBV12-3/TRBV12-4	TRBD2	TRBJ2-2	many	CASSPPRLADTGELFF	TGTGCCAGCAGCCCCCCCCGACTAGCAGATACCGGGGAGCTGTTTTTT
TRBV11-1	TRBD2	TRBJ2-1	few	CASSFVLAGGRQFF	TGTGCCAGCAGCTTTGTTCTAGCGGGAGGTCGGCAGTTCTTC
TRBV4-3	-	TRBJ1-5	many	CASSQDIYFSNQPQHF	TGCGCCAGCAGCCAAGATATATATTTTAGCAATCAGCCCCAGCATTTT
TRBV12-3/TRBV12-4	-	TRBJ1-5	-	CASSLGYVNQPQHF	TGTGCCAGCAGTTTAGGTTACGTAAATCAGCCCCAGCATTTT
TRBV6-4	-	TRBJ1-5	few	CASSDSPGNQPQHF	TGTGCCAGCAGTGACTCCCCGGGGAATCAGCCCCAGCATTTT
TRBV6-1	-	TRBJ1-6	-	CASTLSRQHGSPLHF	TGTGCCAGCACCCTTAGCAGGCAACACGGTTCACCCCTCCACTTT
TRBV18	TRBD1	TRBJ2-4	few	CASSKGQPQNIQYF	TGTGCCAGCTCAAAGGGACAGCCTCAGAACATTCAGTACTTC
TRBV28	TRBD2	TRBJ2-5	-	CASRRAGLQETQYF	TGTGCCAGCAGACGAGCGGGACTCCAAGAGACCCAGTACTTC
TRBV24-1	TRBD1	TRBJ2-3	few	CATSDLGQGTDTQYF	TGTGCCACCAGTGACCTGGGACAGGGAACAGATACGCAGTATTTT
TRBV15	-	TRBJ1-5	many	CATSPGGNQPQHF	TGTGCCACCAGCCCGGGCGGAAATCAGCCCCAGCATTTT
TRBV6-9	-	TRBJ2-6	many	CASSYYPDSSGANVLTF	TGTGCCAGCAGTTATTACCCGGACAGCTCTGGGGCCAACGTCCTGACTTTC
TRBV18	-	TRBJ2-4	-	CASSPNGENIQYF	TGTGCCAGCTCACCGAATGGCGAAAACATTCAGTACTTC
TRBV9	-	TRBJ2-5	many	CASSVDPAVGETQYF	TGTGCCAGCAGCGTAGACCCCGCAGTGGGAGAGACCCAGTACTTC
TRBV6-1	-	TRBJ1-5	-	CASSEAAGGPGDQPQHF	TGTGCCAGCAGTGAAGCTGCGGGCGGTCCGGGGGATCAGCCCCAGCATTTT
TRBV4-2	-	TRBJ2-4	-	CASSQGLGRNIKYF	TGTGCCAGCAGCCAAGGCTTAGGGAGGAACATTAAGTACTTC
TRBV28	TRBD1	TRBJ1-3	many	CASSPGTAFSGNTIYF	TGTGCCAGCAGTCCCGGGACAGCCTTCTCTGGAAACACCATATATTTT
TRBV6-2/TRBV6-3	-	TRBJ1-5	many	CASSYFGNQPQHF	TGTGCCAGCAGTTACTTCGGCAATCAGCCCCAGCATTTT